The entry below gives a single T cell receptor (beta chain) sequence along with its context. Its matching antigen is unknown. The data were taken from a study of TIL therapy for anti-PD-1-resistant metastatic lung cancer. Sequencing used immunoSEQ v3. Sequencing was performed with immunoSEQ multiplex PCR; in TCRdb, only in-frame clones are kept and a portion is missing. The table lists more than 45,000 clones, around 86% of them singletons. Time point reported: pre-treatment sample, taken before nivolumab and TIL therapy. Adults with stage 4 NSCLC were enrolled in a phase I trial. Overall study results and limits: This highly selected cohort may not generalize to typical lung cancer patients.

Sequenced here: blood, sampled at baseline. The sequence was collected from a person aged 30 to 80 with non-small cell lung cancer.

Here the CDR3 reads CASSPGEQGRQPQHF. The CDR3 nucleotides read TGCGCCAGCAGCCCCGGGGAGCAGGGGAGGCAGCCCCAGCATTTT. The chain recombines TRBV5-1 with TRBJ1-5; possibly TRBD1 for D (6 bases). The CDR3 length is 15 residues. Trimming took 4 bases from V and 7 from J, leaving 18 bases between them. Per germline, CDR1 SGHRS and CDR2 YFSETQ.